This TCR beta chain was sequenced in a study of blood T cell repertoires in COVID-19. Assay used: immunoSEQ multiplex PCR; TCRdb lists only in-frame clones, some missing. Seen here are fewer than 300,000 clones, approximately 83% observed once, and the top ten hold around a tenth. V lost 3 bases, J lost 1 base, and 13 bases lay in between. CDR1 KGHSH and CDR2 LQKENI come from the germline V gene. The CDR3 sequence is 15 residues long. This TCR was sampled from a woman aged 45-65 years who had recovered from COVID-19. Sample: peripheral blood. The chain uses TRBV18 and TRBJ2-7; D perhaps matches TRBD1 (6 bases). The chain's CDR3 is CASSPADSLSYEQYF. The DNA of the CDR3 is TGTGCCAGCTCACCCGCGGACAGTTTATCCTACGAGCAGTACTTC.